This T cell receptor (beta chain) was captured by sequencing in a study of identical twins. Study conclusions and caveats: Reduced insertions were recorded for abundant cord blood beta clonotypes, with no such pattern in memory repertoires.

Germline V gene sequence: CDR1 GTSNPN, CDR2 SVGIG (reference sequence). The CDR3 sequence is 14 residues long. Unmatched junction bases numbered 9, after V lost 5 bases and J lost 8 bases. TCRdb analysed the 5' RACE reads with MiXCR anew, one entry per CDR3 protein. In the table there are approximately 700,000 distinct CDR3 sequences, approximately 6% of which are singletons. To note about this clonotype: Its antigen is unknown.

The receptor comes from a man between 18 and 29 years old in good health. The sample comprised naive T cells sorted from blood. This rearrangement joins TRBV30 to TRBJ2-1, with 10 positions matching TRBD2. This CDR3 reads CAWELAGEAYEQFF. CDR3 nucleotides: TGTGCCTGGGAGCTAGCGGGAGAGGCCTATGAGCAGTTCTTC.